The 11 T cell receptor beta chains given below trace back to one sample, sequenced in a study of blood T cells in healthy people across ages. A J-beta primer mix and a sample-barcoded 5' primer were used in a second PCR of about 7 to 12 cycles. A single record per CDR3 protein comes from TCRdb applying MiXCR to the 5' RACE reads. The sample shows about 1.5 million distinct CDR3 sequences, roughly 40% of them seen only once. The sequencing sample was made of blood. These receptors all come from a woman aged 18-29 years in good health.

The J gene is TRBJ1-5, the V gene TRBV12-3 or TRBV12-4; 7 bases are shared with TRBD1. CDR3 length: 13 amino acids. V shed 6 bases and J 5 bases; nucleotides not matched to a gene: 4. The CDR3 sequence is CASSRDSYQPQHF. In nucleotides, the CDR3 is TGTGCCAGCAGCCGGGACAGCTATCAGCCCCAGCATTTT.

The rearrangement joins TRBV5-1 to TRBJ1-4; no reliable D call. Germline assignment: CDR1 SGHRS and CDR2 YFSETQ. This CDR3 region has 13 residues. Between the trimmed V and J ends, which lost 4 bases and 4 bases, there was a span of 8 bases. DNA for the CDR3: TGCGCCAGCAGCACCGGGGTTAATGAAAAACTGTTTTTT. It codes for CASSTGVNEKLFF. Drawing the rest from reference TRBV5-1 and TRBJ1-4, the complete variable domain is KAGVTQTPRYLIKTRGQQVTLSCSPISGHRSVSWYQQTPGQGLQFLFEYFSETQRNKGNFPGRFSGRQFSNSRSEMNVSTLELGDSALYLCASSTGVNEKLFFGSGTQLSVL.

In its sample, this clonotype was seen a few times. V is TRBV19 and J is TRBJ1-4; D not certain. V was shortened by 9 bases and J by 7 bases, with 18 bases between the two germline ends. Germline V gene lookup returns CDR1 LNHDA and CDR2 SQIVND (reference sequence). The CDR3 totals 14 residues. The CDR3 DNA is TGTGCCAGCAAACCAAACCCGGCGGGTGAAAAACTGTTTTTT. It codes for CASKPNPAGEKLFF.

This rearrangement joins TRBV5-1 to TRBJ2-3, with TRBD1 matching over 9 bases. Germline lookup yields CDR1 SGHRS and CDR2 YFSETQ. This CDR3 contains 15 residues. J gave up 3 bases and V 4 bases, and 6 bases lay outside the gene matches. The CDR3 reads CASSPWTGVTDTQYF. In DNA, the CDR3 is TGCGCCAGCAGCCCCTGGACAGGGGTGACAGATACGCAGTATTTT.

The chain recombines TRBV5-1 with TRBJ2-4; the D gene is possibly TRBD1 (6 bases). V lost 1 base and J 8 bases, leaving 10 bases between the germline ends. Germline V lookup: CDR1 SGHRS, CDR2 YFSETQ. The CDR3 sequence is 13 residues long. CDR3 loop: CASSLPRGDIQYF. The CDR3 nucleotides are TGCGCCAGCAGCTTGCCCAGGGGAGACATTCAGTACTTC.

The chain carries TRBV10-3 and TRBJ2-6; the match to TRBD1 covers 7 bases. CDR3 size: 15 residues. Per the germline V gene, CDR1 is ENHRY and CDR2 is SYGVKD. V shed 5 bases and J 2 bases; nucleotides not matched to a gene: 3. Written as DNA, the CDR3 is TGTGCCATCAGTTTCCAGGGGGCTGGGGCCAACGTCCTGACTTTC. Translation: CAISFQGAGANVLTF.

The J gene is TRBJ1-4, the V gene TRBV5-1; TRBD1 might be the D (5 bases). The CDR3 covers 16 residues. Germline CDR1 is SGHRS and CDR2 is YFSETQ. V gave up 0 bases and J gave up 0 bases, with 9 bases separating them. The CDR3 spells CASSLGQYATNEKLFF. Written as DNA, the CDR3 is TGCGCCAGCAGCTTGGGACAGTATGCAACTAATGAAAAACTGTTTTTT.

The gene calls are TRBV20-1 and TRBJ2-2; TRBD2 matches 7 bases. V shed 6 bases, J shed 2 bases, and the junction held 9 bases outside the gene matches. Germline values: CDR1 DFQATT, CDR2 SNEGSKA (reference sequence). The CDR3 totals 15 residues. Here the CDR3 DNA reads TGCAGTGCCCAAACTTGGGGGGGAAACACCGGGGAGCTGTTTTTT. Translation: CSAQTWGGNTGELFF.

The rearrangement joins TRBV4-2 to TRBJ1-2, with 7 bases fitting TRBD1. The junction had 5 bases not matched to a gene; V was cut back by 0 bases and J by 7 bases. The CDR3 spans 14 residues. Germline V gene data show CDR1 as LGHNA and CDR2 as YNFKEQ. The CDR3 region has the DNA TGTGCCAGCAGCCAAGAAGAAGGGGGCGGTGGCTACACCTTC. The encoded protein is CASSQEEGGGGYTF.

V is TRBV3-1 and J is TRBJ2-3, with D perhaps TRBD1 or TRBD2 (5 bases each). The CDR3 contains 13 residues. Trimming took off 2 bases at V and 6 bases at J, with 9 bases between the two ends. In germline, CDR1 is LGHDT, CDR2 YNNKEL (reference sequence). CDR3 loop: CASSQMGEDTQYF. The CDR3 DNA sequence: TGTGCCAGCAGCCAAATGGGGGAGGATACGCAGTATTTT.

A few counts support this clonotype. V gene TRBV12-3 or TRBV12-4 combines with J gene TRBJ2-1, with 7 bases identical to TRBD1. The V gene end was trimmed by 8 bases and the J gene end by 10 bases; junction bases not matched to a gene: 14. The CDR3 runs 14 residues. CDR3 sequence: CASLGGRGVGEQFF. The CDR3, as DNA: TGTGCCAGCCTAGGGGGCCGCGGCGTAGGAGAGCAGTTCTTC.